This T cell receptor (beta chain) was found in a study of T cell changes during pregnancy in multiple sclerosis. V lost 8 bases and J lost 6; bases outside the gene matches: 9. This CDR3 spans 13 amino acids. Germline V gene sequence: CDR1 LNHDA, CDR2 SQIVND (reference sequence). Clones were sequenced by immunoSEQ multiplex PCR, and TCRdb holds only the in-frame ones, with some missing. This table has about 83,000 clones, about 90% appearing once. This clonotype was obtained from a female donor in good health, serving as a control in a pregnancy study. Some clones in this sample may be carry-over from other donors' samples. The gene calls are TRBV19 and TRBJ2-7; 8 positions agree with TRBD2. Sequencing used PBMCs, obtained in the first trimester of pregnancy. CDR3 sequence (DNA): TGTGCCAGTCCCCAGCGGGAGTCAGGCGAGCAGTACTTC. Protein sequence: CASPQRESGEQYF.